This T cell receptor (beta chain) was identified during a study of blood T cell repertoires in COVID-19. Study background: T cells, B-cell-depleted T cells, or PBMCs supplied cDNA or gDNA.

Participants were aged roughly 18 to 95 years, lived in about 26 US areas, and enrolled virtually. Sequencing was performed with immunoSEQ multiplex PCR; in TCRdb, only in-frame clones are kept and a portion is missing. In the table there are 370,000 or so clones, approximately 89% of which are singletons. CDR3 length: 15 amino acids. Trimming left V 1 base short and J 4 bases short, with 11 bases between. CDR1 and CDR2 from the germline V gene are LGHNA and YNFKEQ. This chain uses TRBV4-2 with TRBJ1-3, with D uncertain. Sequencing used PBMCs or T cells enriched from blood (not recorded which). This sequence originates from a man under 40 who had recovered from COVID-19. CDR3 DNA sequence: TGTGCCAGCAGCCAAGGCCCGGGGTCCGGAAACACCATATATTTT. It yields the protein CASSQGPGSGNTIYF.